This is a list of T cell receptor beta chains from one sample in a study of shared clonotypes between healthy human individuals. TCRdb's copy holds only in-frame clones and misses some; the assay was immunoSEQ multiplex PCR. Counted here are about 1.5 million clones, 98% occurring once; the ten biggest clones make up roughly 0.45%. The sequenced sample consisted of naive CD4+ T cells sorted from blood. The receptors were sampled from a man between 25 and 39 years old in good health. CDR3s leave out the opening cysteine and the closing phenylalanine or tryptophan. The size entry is marked missing in some rows and otherwise reads once, few, many or a size class.

V | size | CDR3
TRBV7-2 | - | ASSLPLGTGFTDTQY
TRBV11-2 | - | ASRVPGLAGGYEQF
TRBV29-1 | - | SALGQGDEQY
TRBV5-1 | - | ASSRFGQITGELF
TRBV5-6 | - | ASSTKQGASHQPQH
TRBV6-6 | - | ASRTGQIYNEQF
TRBV7-9 | - | ASSSISSYEQY
TRBV6-1 | - | ASTRGREINEQF
TRBV2 | - | ASRRGSGSKNEQF
TRBV6-5 | - | ASSYSSANYGYT
TRBV11-2 | - | ASSGGTSGLGYEQY
TRBV7-9 | - | ASSLARSPATYEQY
TRBV18 | - | ASSREGQYNEQF
TRBV28 | - | ASALIGRNNQPQH
TRBV9 | - | ASSPTGLAVGELF
TRBV29-1 | - | SVEGPFQETQY
TRBV18 | once | ASSPVMQNQPQH
TRBV10-3 | - | ASQGTSPVYEQY
TRBV28 | - | ASSFEAGEGYT
TRBV29-1 | - | SVAGRDGEKLF
TRBV6-1 | - | ASSATGANTGELF
TRBV28 | - | ASSLARQGLTYEQY
TRBV20-1 | - | SLHSGETQY
TRBV6-1 | - | ASSEQQGSHEQY
TRBV5-1 | - | ASRQGGGELF
TRBV6-5 | - | ASILGGNEQF
TRBV6-5 | - | ASYRVGTDTQY
TRBV7-3 | - | ASSSQTGTNYGYT
TRBV7-7 | - | ASSLAGLNTGELF
TRBV10-2 | - | ASSDGQGSNQPQH
TRBV5-1 | - | ASRPGTSLNTGELF
TRBV9 | once | ASSVGRFFQETQY
TRBV5-6 | - | ASSYREGRDTGELF
TRBV7-2 | - | ASSLGTTRNEQF
TRBV10-3 | - | ATAQQGATEAF
TRBV5-6 | once | ASSLSGGGQETQY
TRBV6-1 | - | ATPKHRDAYEQY
TRBV7-6 | - | ASSASWLDGEQF
TRBV5-5 | - | ASSLGASRTNNEQF
TRBV27 | - | ASSLTGGLGSYEQY
TRBV11-2 | - | ASSRSGRGNQETQY
TRBV27 | - | ASSLTRTSGLKEGELF
TRBV18 | - | ASSPQLLAGDDNEQF
TRBV2 | - | ASNRQGISSYEQY
TRBV19 | - | ASSRQGHTSNTGELF